The rows below give T cell receptor beta chains drawn from one sample of a study of T cell responses to AZD1222 COVID-19 vaccine. The repertoire was sequenced with immunoSEQ multiplex PCR; TCRdb's copy has only in-frame clones and lacks some. This sample carries tens of thousands of clones, more than 75% of them seen once, and the ten largest clones take around 4%. This material consisted of peripheral blood, taken on day 0 of AZD1222 vaccination. Receptors were obtained from an adult in good health. Each CDR3 is given with its conserved first and last residue. Fields, in order: D gene, clone size, J gene, V gene, CDR3 length, CDR3 protein, CDR3 DNA. A D gene is named only where the DNA matches it firmly. Clone size is not always given. Where it is, it says once, few, many or a class for expanded clones.

D: -
size: few
J: TRBJ1-4
V: TRBV18
length: 15
CDR3: CASSRSGATNEKLFF
DNA: TGTGCCAGCTCACGGTCCGGAGCAACTAATGAAAAACTGTTTTTT

D: -
size: -
J: TRBJ2-7
V: TRBV6-5
length: 13
CDR3: CASIEPGVFEQYF
DNA: TGTGCCAGCATCGAGCCAGGGGTATTCGAGCAGTACTTC

D: -
size: once
J: TRBJ1-5
V: TRBV30
length: 14
CDR3: CAWSRGRDNQPQHF
DNA: TGTGCCTGGAGCAGGGGACGGGATAATCAGCCCCAGCATTTT

D: -
size: once
J: TRBJ2-3
V: TRBV7-2
length: 16
CDR3: CASSRSGGPRTDTQYF
DNA: TGTGCCAGCAGCCGTTCCGGGGGGCCCCGCACAGATACGCAGTATTTT

D: -
size: -
J: TRBJ2-3
V: TRBV30
length: 13
CDR3: CAWSGQVADTQYF
DNA: TGTGCCTGGAGCGGCCAGGTGGCAGATACGCAGTATTTT

D: -
size: -
J: TRBJ1-1
V: TRBV18
length: 13
CDR3: CASSEVPLTEAFF
DNA: TGTGCCAGCTCGGAAGTCCCCCTCACTGAAGCTTTCTTT

D: -
size: -
J: TRBJ1-5
V: TRBV7-3
length: 13
CDR3: CASSLSSNQPQHF
DNA: TGTGCCAGCAGCTTATCTAGCAATCAGCCCCAGCATTTT

D: -
size: -
J: TRBJ2-1
V: TRBV11-3
length: 15
CDR3: CASSFSGGSYNEQFF
DNA: TGTGCCAGCAGCTTTTCCGGGGGCTCCTACAATGAGCAGTTCTTC

D: -
size: -
J: TRBJ1-1
V: TRBV6-5
length: 13
CDR3: CASSYSSQVEAFF
DNA: TGTGCCAGCAGTTACTCGAGTCAGGTTGAAGCTTTCTTT

D: -
size: -
J: TRBJ1-2
V: TRBV29-1
length: 15
CDR3: CSALSSGDGNYGYTF
DNA: TGCAGTGCGTTGTCCTCCGGGGACGGAAACTATGGCTACACCTTC

D: -
size: few
J: TRBJ1-6
V: TRBV12-3/TRBV12-4
length: 13
CDR3: CASRQVSDSPLHF
DNA: TGTGCCAGCAGACAGGTGTCGGATTCACCCCTCCACTTT

D: -
size: -
J: TRBJ1-5
V: TRBV27
length: 14
CDR3: CASSRPGINQPQHF
DNA: TGTGCCAGCAGCCGCCCCGGGATCAATCAGCCCCAGCATTTT

D: TRBD2
size: -
J: TRBJ2-2
V: TRBV7-9
length: 16
CDR3: CASKASGAANTGELFF
DNA: TGTGCCAGCAAAGCTAGCGGGGCCGCGAACACCGGGGAGCTGTTTTTT

D: TRBD2
size: few
J: TRBJ2-2
V: TRBV6-1
length: 15
CDR3: CASIRAGGRTGELFF
DNA: TGTGCCAGCATCAGAGCGGGGGGACGCACCGGGGAGCTGTTTTTT

D: TRBD1
size: -
J: TRBJ2-7
V: TRBV7-9
length: 17
CDR3: CASSPGRTGTGDDEQYF
DNA: TGTGCCAGCAGCCCGGGGCGGACCGGGACAGGGGACGACGAGCAGTACTTC

D: TRBD1
size: -
J: TRBJ2-7
V: TRBV5-4
length: 14
CDR3: CASSTRTGPYEQYF
DNA: TGTGCCAGCAGCACCAGGACAGGGCCCTACGAGCAGTACTTC

D: -
size: once
J: TRBJ2-3
V: TRBV29-1
length: 12
CDR3: CSAGGPTDTQYF
DNA: TGCAGCGCGGGCGGGCCCACAGATACGCAGTATTTT

D: -
size: -
J: TRBJ2-1
V: TRBV3-1/TRBV3-2
length: 13
CDR3: CASSQDQRNEQFF
DNA: TGTGCCAGCAGCCAAGATCAAAGGAATGAGCAGTTCTTC

D: -
size: -
J: TRBJ1-2
V: TRBV30
length: 16
CDR3: CAWSVRLTGANYGYTF
DNA: TGTGCCTGGAGTGTACGGCTTACGGGAGCTAACTATGGCTACACCTTC

D: -
size: -
J: TRBJ2-3
V: TRBV5-1
length: 15
CDR3: CASSLGGNNADTQYF
DNA: TGCGCCAGCAGCTTGGGAGGGAATAACGCAGATACGCAGTATTTT

D: TRBD1
size: -
J: TRBJ2-1
V: TRBV23-1
length: 15
CDR3: CASSWQGARNNEQFF
DNA: TGCGCCAGCAGTTGGCAGGGGGCTAGGAACAATGAGCAGTTCTTC

D: -
size: -
J: TRBJ2-2
V: TRBV3-1/TRBV3-2
length: 12
CDR3: CASSHAGGELFF
DNA: TGTGCCAGCAGCCACGCCGGCGGGGAGCTGTTTTTT

D: -
size: -
J: TRBJ1-5
V: TRBV5-1
length: 15
CDR3: CASSKGNFGNQPQHF
DNA: TGCGCCAGCAGCAAAGGGAATTTTGGCAATCAGCCCCAGCATTTT

D: -
size: -
J: TRBJ2-1
V: TRBV6-5
length: 13
CDR3: CASSPRGHNEQFF
DNA: TGTGCCAGCAGTCCCCGGGGCCACAATGAGCAGTTCTTC

D: -
size: -
J: TRBJ2-1
V: TRBV19
length: 15
CDR3: CASRIAASSYNEQFF
DNA: TGTGCCAGTAGAATAGCGGCCAGCTCCTACAATGAGCAGTTCTTC

D: TRBD1
size: -
J: TRBJ1-6
V: TRBV7-3
length: 13
CDR3: CASGLDRDSPLHF
DNA: TGTGCCAGCGGCCTCGACAGGGATTCACCCCTCCACTTT

D: -
size: few
J: TRBJ1-4
V: TRBV2
length: 15
CDR3: CASTQGRPSFEKLFF
DNA: TGTGCCAGCACGCAGGGAAGACCGTCATTCGAAAAACTGTTTTTT

D: TRBD1
size: -
J: TRBJ1-5
V: TRBV5-6
length: 16
CDR3: CASSSRRQGRDQPQHF
DNA: TGTGCCAGCAGCTCAAGAAGACAGGGTCGGGATCAGCCCCAGCATTTT

D: -
size: once
J: TRBJ1-5
V: TRBV19
length: 12
CDR3: CASSPLTQPQHF
DNA: TGTGCCAGTAGTCCCCTTACCCAGCCCCAGCATTTT

D: TRBD2
size: -
J: TRBJ2-5
V: TRBV7-7
length: 16
CDR3: CASSLGTSGHQETQYF
DNA: TGTGCCAGCAGCCTTGGGACTAGCGGACACCAAGAGACCCAGTACTTC

D: -
size: -
J: TRBJ2-5
V: TRBV7-9
length: 14
CDR3: CASSLDGGRETQYF
DNA: TGTGCCAGCAGCTTAGACGGGGGCCGGGAGACCCAGTACTTC

D: -
size: -
J: TRBJ1-6
V: TRBV30
length: 17
CDR3: CAWSPPRTAKSPRPLHF
DNA: TGTGCCTGGAGTCCACCCCGGACAGCCAAAAGCCCCCGTCCCCTCCACTTT

D: -
size: -
J: TRBJ1-4
V: TRBV19
length: 16
CDR3: CASSIGEIATNEKLFF
DNA: TGTGCCAGTAGTATTGGAGAAATTGCAACTAATGAAAAACTGTTTTTT

D: -
size: -
J: TRBJ1-1
V: TRBV29-1
length: 13
CDR3: CSVGTSPDTEAFF
DNA: TGCAGCGTGGGGACATCCCCGGACACTGAAGCTTTCTTT

D: -
size: -
J: TRBJ2-3
V: TRBV6-2/TRBV6-3
length: 16
CDR3: CASSLGGGRSTDTQYF
DNA: TGTGCCAGCAGCCTCGGAGGGGGCCGAAGCACAGATACGCAGTATTTT

D: -
size: -
J: TRBJ1-2
V: TRBV4-1
length: 18
CDR3: CASSQGDLVPPRHYGYTF
DNA: TGCGCCAGCAGCCAAGGGGACCTGGTCCCTCCCCGCCACTATGGCTACACCTTC

D: TRBD1
size: -
J: TRBJ1-2
V: TRBV7-2
length: 17
CDR3: CASSQAPGGNSDYGYTF
DNA: TGTGCCAGCAGCCAGGCGCCAGGGGGGAACTCCGATTATGGCTACACCTTC

D: -
size: -
J: TRBJ1-2
V: TRBV5-4
length: 13
CDR3: CASSLGADYGYTF
DNA: TGTGCCAGCAGCTTGGGGGCGGACTATGGCTACACCTTC

D: -
size: -
J: TRBJ1-5
V: TRBV7-9
length: 13
CDR3: CASSLDPYEPQHF
DNA: TGTGCCAGCAGCTTAGACCCCTACGAGCCCCAGCATTTT

D: -
size: -
J: TRBJ2-7
V: TRBV5-5
length: 14
CDR3: CASTLGGASYEQYF
DNA: TGTGCCAGCACCCTGGGGGGCGCTTCCTACGAGCAGTACTTC

D: -
size: few
J: TRBJ2-3
V: TRBV7-9
length: 18
CDR3: CASSQPRRGGPQADTQYF
DNA: TGTGCCAGCAGCCAACCTCGGAGGGGAGGTCCGCAGGCAGATACGCAGTATTTT

D: -
size: -
J: TRBJ2-6
V: TRBV5-6
length: 15
CDR3: CASSFGGPGANVLTF
DNA: TGTGCCAGCAGCTTTGGGGGGCCTGGGGCCAACGTCCTGACTTTC

D: TRBD1
size: -
J: TRBJ1-5
V: TRBV6-2/TRBV6-3
length: 14
CDR3: CASSRDRTNQPQHF
DNA: TGTGCCAGCAGCCGGGACAGGACCAATCAGCCCCAGCATTTT

D: -
size: -
J: TRBJ1-5
V: TRBV5-1
length: 14
CDR3: CASSSGTENQPQHF
DNA: TGCGCCAGCAGTTCCGGGACGGAAAATCAGCCCCAGCATTTT

D: -
size: -
J: TRBJ1-1
V: TRBV9
length: 11
CDR3: CASSGTTEAFF
DNA: TGTGCCAGCAGCGGTACAACTGAAGCTTTCTTT

D: -
size: -
J: TRBJ1-5
V: TRBV18
length: 13
CDR3: CASTTTSNQPQHF
DNA: TGTGCCAGCACGACAACTAGCAATCAGCCCCAGCATTTT

D: -
size: -
J: TRBJ1-2
V: TRBV24-1
length: 14
CDR3: CATSDVDRSYGYTF
DNA: TGTGCCACCAGTGATGTCGACAGATCCTATGGCTACACCTTC

D: -
size: -
J: TRBJ1-3
V: TRBV18
length: 14
CDR3: CASSPPSGGNTIYF
DNA: TGTGCCAGCTCACCACCGTCAGGTGGAAACACCATATATTTT

D: -
size: once
J: TRBJ1-1
V: TRBV11-3
length: 14
CDR3: CASSRIRGVAEAFF
DNA: TGTGCCAGCAGCCGTATCCGGGGGGTCGCTGAAGCTTTCTTT

D: -
size: -
J: TRBJ1-5
V: TRBV5-1
length: 14
CDR3: CASSFEGTDQPQHF
DNA: TGCGCCAGCAGCTTCGAAGGAACGGACCAGCCCCAGCATTTT

D: -
size: -
J: TRBJ1-2
V: TRBV6-5
length: 13
CDR3: CASSPGLNYGYTF
DNA: TGTGCCAGCAGTCCGGGTCTAAACTATGGCTACACCTTC

D: -
size: -
J: TRBJ1-1
V: TRBV12-3/TRBV12-4
length: 13
CDR3: CASTLTVNTEAFF
DNA: TGTGCCAGCACCCTGACAGTAAACACTGAAGCTTTCTTT

D: -
size: -
J: TRBJ1-1
V: TRBV4-1
length: 14
CDR3: CASSQPASRVAAFF
DNA: TGCGCCAGCAGCCAACCAGCGTCTCGAGTGGCGGCTTTCTTT

D: -
size: -
J: TRBJ2-3
V: TRBV18
length: 13
CDR3: CASSPYSTDTQYF
DNA: TGTGCCAGCTCACCGTACAGCACAGATACGCAGTATTTT

D: TRBD2
size: -
J: TRBJ2-2
V: TRBV11-3
length: 16
CDR3: CASSLLGLAGVGELFF
DNA: TGTGCCAGCAGCCTACTGGGACTAGCGGGAGTAGGGGAGCTGTTTTTT

D: -
size: -
J: TRBJ2-3
V: TRBV5-1
length: 12
CDR3: CASRYGTDTQYF
DNA: TGCGCCAGCAGGTACGGCACAGATACGCAGTATTTT

D: -
size: -
J: TRBJ1-6
V: TRBV10-3
length: 16
CDR3: CAISESGSISNSPLHF
DNA: TGTGCCATCAGTGAGTCGGGATCAATCAGTAATTCACCCCTCCACTTT

D: -
size: -
J: TRBJ1-1
V: TRBV3-1/TRBV3-2
length: 17
CDR3: CASSPLGRSVVNTEAFF
DNA: TGTGCCAGCAGCCCTTTGGGACGGTCTGTGGTGAACACTGAAGCTTTCTTT